This T cell receptor beta chain emerged from a study of T-cell reconstitution after alpha-beta-depleted transplantation in children. In this sample, this clonotype turned up once. Its antigen remains unknown. General study results and limits: There were some patients whose high TCRbeta diversity at day 60 came from surviving recipient T cells and thymic progenitors. Several hundred graft clones that had expanded were reportedly the source of alpha-beta T cells about two months after transplant.

Library preparation (for TCRbeta) was performed with unique molecular identifiers. Each CDR3 protein gets one entry after TCRdb re-called the PCR reads with MiXCR. This sample has roughly 350,000 distinct CDR3 sequences, with around 15% found just once. V was clipped by 3 bases and J by 1 base; unmatched bases: 6. The CDR3 is 16 amino acids. The germline V gene has CDR1 ENHRY and CDR2 SYGVKD. This chain links TRBV10-3 with TRBJ2-5; TRBD2 agrees at 9 bases. The receptor was derived from a male patient between 2 and 10 years old who had a stem cell transplant for acute lymphoblastic leukemia, so the T cells may come from the graft donor. Sequenced here: PBMCs, mostly from graft donor cells, sampled 360 days after TCRalphabeta/CD19-depleted stem cell transplant. The CDR3 DNA is TGTGCCATCAGTGACAGGGTGCGGGAGGGCCAAGAGACCCAGTACTTC. Protein: CAISDRVREGQETQYF.